Below, one T cell receptor (beta chain) is given with its context. Its cognate antigen is unknown. This record belongs to a study of cytomegalovirus exposure and HLA in healthy donors. Study findings and constraints: The study recorded around 160 TCR beta chains that were cytomegalovirus-associated. Previous analysis showed most TCR beta V segments were productive about 87% or about 30% of the time.

The CDR3 spans 15 residues. V lost 5 bases and J 3 bases, leaving 13 bases between the germline ends. CDR1 is MNHNY and CDR2 is SVGAGI in the germline V gene (reference sequence). Each donor was nominally healthy when sampled (though unrecorded immune exposures were likely). The PCR had 60 Vbeta and 13 Jbeta primers. As processed by the authors: A later analysis counted 70 million to 85 million unique TCR beta chains, around 11 million shared. Clones were sequenced by immunoSEQ multiplex PCR, and TCRdb holds only the in-frame ones, with some missing. From that table come the V and J calls and clone size; the DNA was used to work out D and trimming. Among 150,000 to 200,000 clones, 80% were seen once, and the ten largest hold 0.65% to 0.75%.

This chain joins TRBV6-6 and TRBJ2-2; D is perhaps TRBD1 (6 bases). This clonotype was sampled from a boy between 5 and 17 years old in good health and CMV-seronegative. Sequencing input: PBMCs. CDR3 in DNA: TGTGCCAGCAGTCCGGGACATCGAGACACCGGGGAGCTGTTTTTT. Translation: CASSPGHRDTGELFF.